A single sample is the source of the 21 T cell receptor beta chains below, sequenced in a study of T cells in pancreatic ductal adenocarcinoma. Repertoires were generated with immunoSEQ multiplex PCR, while TCRdb's copy carries only in-frame clones and drops some. The repertoire holds about 98,000 clones, with more than 90% as singletons. No neoadjuvant therapy was given to the selected pancreatic ductal adenocarcinoma patients before their surgery. Sequences were obtained from PBMCs. These receptors were obtained from a human donor with pancreatic ductal adenocarcinoma.

The sample holds a few counts of this clone. V usage is TRBV5-1 and J usage is TRBJ2-5; 7 positions agree with TRBD1. The CDR3 has 16 amino acids. Germline V lookup: CDR1 SGHRS, CDR2 YFSETQ. Trimming took 1 base from V and 0 from J; bases not matched to a gene: 6. The CDR3 region is CASSLRGTANQETQYF. DNA for the CDR3: TGCGCCAGCAGCTTGAGGGGGACAGCCAACCAAGAGACCCAGTACTTC.

This rearrangement joins TRBV5-5 to TRBJ2-5; 11 nucleotides align to TRBD2. In germline, CDR1 is SGHKS, CDR2 YYEKEE (reference sequence). The junction had 9 bases not matched to a gene; V was cut back by 4 bases and J by 4 bases. CDR3 length equals 16 residues. The CDR3 loop reads CASSRSTSGSRETQYF. The CDR3 bases are TGTGCCAGCAGCCGGAGTACTAGCGGGAGTAGAGAGACCCAGTACTTC. The whole variable domain, filled in from reference TRBV5-5 and TRBJ2-5, reads DAGVTQSPTHLIKTRGQQVTLRCSPISGHKSVSWYQQVLGQGPQFIFQYYEKEERGRGNFPDRFSARQFPNYSSELNVNALLLGDSALYLCASSRSTSGSRETQYFGPGTRLLVL.

The V and J genes are TRBV5-4 and TRBJ2-3, with D tentatively TRBD1 (6 bases). This CDR3 comprises 16 residues. Trimming took 4 bases from V and 2 from J, leaving 17 bases between them. The germline gives CDR1 SGHNT, CDR2 YYREEE (reference sequence). CDR3 in DNA: TGTGCCAGCAGCCAAGGCTTGACGGGACACACAGATACGCAGTATTTT. This encodes CASSQGLTGHTDTQYF. Together with reference TRBV5-4 and TRBJ2-3, the CDR3 gives the full variable domain: ETGVTQSPTHLIKTRGQQVTLRCSSQSGHNTVSWYQQALGQGPQFIFQYYREEENGRGNFPPRFSGLQFPNYSSELNVNALELDDSALYLCASSQGLTGHTDTQYFGPGTRLTVL.

The J gene is TRBJ2-2, the V gene TRBV4-3; TRBD2 aligns across 10 bases. The CDR3 loop spans 17 amino acids. J gave up 8 bases and V 0 bases, and 9 bases lay outside the gene matches. Germline loops: CDR1 LGHNA, CDR2 YSLEER. The CDR3: CASSQDTASGRRGELFF. CDR3 sequence (DNA): TGCGCCAGCAGCCAAGATACGGCTAGCGGGAGACGGGGGGAGCTGTTTTTT.

In its sample, this clone was seen once. V gene TRBV19 combines with J gene TRBJ2-2; weak D call: TRBD1 (6 bases). In germline, CDR1 is LNHDA, CDR2 SQIVND (reference sequence). The CDR3 length is 15 residues. V was pared by 7 bases and J by 0 bases, with 12 bases between. The DNA for the CDR3 is TGTGCCAGTAACAGGGACCACGCGAACACCGGGGAGCTGTTTTTT. Amino acids: CASNRDHANTGELFF.

CDR3 nucleotide sequence: TGTGCCAGCAGCCCCCTCCGGGACAGCTGGACTGGGGCCAACGTCCTGACTTTC. Its translation: CASSPLRDSWTGANVLTF. V is TRBV7-2 and J is TRBJ2-6; 7 nucleotides line up with TRBD1. The CDR3 has 18 residues. Germline CDR1 SGHTA, CDR2 FQGNSA. Trimming at V came to 5 bases and at J to 2 bases, leaving 12 bases not matched to a gene.

The V gene is TRBV6-4, the J gene TRBJ2-3, with TRBD2 identical over 7 bases. Germline trimming cut 2 bases from V and 3 bases from J; bases unmatched to any gene: 2. The germline gives CDR1 MRHNA, CDR2 SNTAGT. This CDR3 has 14 amino acids. CDR3 amino acids: CASSDPGGTDTQYF. As DNA, the CDR3 is TGTGCCAGCAGTGACCCCGGGGGGACAGATACGCAGTATTTT.

V and J are TRBV18 and TRBJ1-1; no clear D. V dropped 3 bases and J dropped 0 bases, with 8 bases sitting between them. The CDR3 is 14 residues long. Germline values: CDR1 KGHSH, CDR2 LQKENI. In nucleotides, the CDR3 is TGTGCCAGCTCACCTGCAGAAATGAACACTGAAGCTTTCTTT. Its protein is CASSPAEMNTEAFF.

The J gene is TRBJ2-7, the V gene TRBV28; D possibly corresponds to TRBD2 (6 bases). The CDR3 totals 15 residues. Per germline, CDR1 MDHEN and CDR2 SYDVKM. Trimming shortened V by 6 bases and J by 1 base, and 16 bases separated the two germline ends. The CDR3 region has the DNA TGTGCCAGCAGCAGCCTCTGGGAGGAATCCTACGAGCAGTACTTC. Its protein product is CASSSLWEESYEQYF.

V is TRBV5-1 and J is TRBJ2-1, with TRBD2 as a possible D gene (5 bases). The germline V and J ends were trimmed by 7 bases and 1 base, with 18 bases remaining between them. This CDR3 is built from 16 residues. Germline lookup yields CDR1 SGHRS and CDR2 YFSETQ. CDR3 DNA sequence: TGCGCCAGCGAGGAAGGGAGCGTAATATCCTACAATGAGCAGTTCTTC. Translated: CASEEGSVISYNEQFF.

The table lists this clone with a count of one. The rearrangement joins TRBV5-1 to TRBJ2-7, with 9 bases that match TRBD1. CDR3 length equals 14 residues. The V and J ends lost 0 bases and 5 bases, in that order; junction bases with no gene match: 3. CDR1 and CDR2 (germline): SGHRS, YFSETQ. This CDR3 reads CASSLGQGVDEQYF. In nucleotides, the CDR3 is TGCGCCAGCAGCTTGGGACAGGGGGTCGACGAGCAGTACTTC.

The J gene is TRBJ2-7, the V gene TRBV2, with TRBD1 matching over 10 bases. Unmatched junction bases numbered 2, after V lost 6 bases and J lost 3 bases. This CDR3 comprises 13 residues. The germline V gene encodes CDR1 SNHLY and CDR2 FYNNEI. The CDR3 region has the DNA TGTGCCAGCAGGGACAGGGGGGTCTACGAGCAGTACTTC. Its translation is CASRDRGVYEQYF.

The chain uses TRBV19 and TRBJ2-3, with 14 bases identical to TRBD2. The germline gives CDR1 LNHDA, CDR2 SQIVND (reference sequence). Trimming took 0 bases from V and 4 from J; bases not matched to a gene: 6. The CDR3 covers 18 residues. CDR3 nucleotide sequence: TGTGCCAGTAGTATAGAGAAGGCGGGACTAGCGGGAGCAGATACGCAGTATTTT. It yields the protein CASSIEKAGLAGADTQYF. Using reference TRBV19 and TRBJ2-3 for the parts outside the CDR3, the full variable domain is DGGITQSPKYLFRKEGQNVTLSCEQNLNHDAMYWYRQDPGQGLRLIYYSQIVNDFQKGDIAEGYSVSREKKESFPLTVTSAQKNPTAFYLCASSIEKAGLAGADTQYFGPGTRLTVL.

The V and J genes are TRBV20-1 and TRBJ2-7, with 7 positions matching TRBD2. Germline V CDR1 and CDR2: DFQATT, SNEGSKA (reference sequence). The CDR3 is made up of 11 amino acids. CDR3: CTAGDSYEQYF. The CDR3 nucleotides read TGCACCGCGGGAGACTCGTACGAGCAGTACTTC.

The chain carries TRBV6-5 and TRBJ1-3, with D unresolved. The V end lost 5 bases, the J end lost 4 bases, and 3 bases lay between the germline ends. The CDR3 is made up of 11 amino acids. The germline CDR1 and CDR2 sequences are MNHEY and SVGAGI. The chain's CDR3 is CASSQGNTIYF. CDR3 coding DNA: TGTGCCAGCAGTCAGGGAAACACCATATATTTT.

The chain joins TRBV30 to TRBJ2-1, with 10 bases fitting TRBD1. The CDR3 length is 14 residues. Germline CDR1 and CDR2: GTSNPN and SVGIG (reference sequence). The junction had 7 bases not matched to a gene; V was cut back by 4 bases and J by 7 bases. CDR3 coding DNA: TGTGCCTGGACGGGACAGGGGAGTCTGAATGAGCAGTTCTTC. Its protein is CAWTGQGSLNEQFF.

V is TRBV6-4 and J is TRBJ2-2, with 9 positions matching TRBD1. The CDR3 totals 16 residues. The V and J ends lost 9 bases and 2 bases, in that order; junction bases with no gene match: 10. CDR1 is MRHNA, CDR2 SNTAGT, per germline. CDR3 residues: CASKLQGAPNTGELFF. CDR3 nucleotides: TGTGCCAGTAAACTACAGGGGGCACCTAACACCGGGGAGCTGTTTTTT.

The chain has TRBV18 and TRBJ1-1, with D possibly TRBD1 on 6 matching bases. V was clipped by 6 bases and J by 2 bases, with 13 bases between them. CDR3 length: 14 residues. Looked up from germline, CDR1 is KGHSH and CDR2 is LQKENI. This CDR3 is CASSQGQLNTEAFF. CDR3 nucleotide sequence: TGTGCCAGCTCCCAAGGACAGTTAAACACTGAAGCTTTCTTT.

The J gene is TRBJ2-7, the V gene TRBV12-5, with D perhaps TRBD2 (6 bases). The germline V gene has CDR1 LGHNT and CDR2 FRNRAP. The CDR3 contains 17 residues. Trimming shortened V by 6 bases and J by 0 bases, and 21 bases separated the two germline ends. Written as DNA, the CDR3 is TGTGCTAGTGGACAGAGAGCCATAGCGGCCCTCTCCTACGAGCAGTACTTC. This codes for CASGQRAIAALSYEQYF.

The chain has TRBV6-4 and TRBJ2-7; 9 bases map to TRBD1. This CDR3 comprises 15 residues. V lost 7 bases to trimming and J lost 4 bases; unmatched junction nucleotides: 11. The germline V gene encodes CDR1 MRHNA and CDR2 SNTAGT. The CDR3 protein is CASTQEGDRAYEQYF. DNA of the CDR3: TGTGCCAGCACCCAGGAGGGGGACAGGGCGTACGAGCAGTACTTC.

In its sample, this clone was seen once. This sequence joins TRBV6-1 and TRBJ2-7, with 7 positions matching TRBD1. The CDR3 extends over 14 amino acids. The V gene end was trimmed by 5 bases and the J gene end by 3 bases; junction bases not matched to a gene: 7. Germline values: CDR1 MNHNS, CDR2 SASEGT. CDR3 nucleotide sequence: TGTGCCAGCAGTCTTCGCCGGGACAGCTACGAGCAGTACTTC. The encoded protein is CASSLRRDSYEQYF.